The present T cell receptor beta chain was sequenced within a study of T cell clones after liver transplantation. Whole-study context: Blood was drawn pre-transplant, before withdrawal, and after full or failed withdrawal.

Profiling relied on immunoSEQ multiplex PCR, and the TCRdb table lists in-frame clones only, not all of them. This sample has fewer than 65,000 clones; less than 75% occur once, and the top ten carry more than 7.5%. Looked up from germline, CDR1 is SSHAT and CDR2 is FNYEAQ (reference sequence). The V gene end was trimmed by 5 bases and the J gene end by 8 bases; junction bases not matched to a gene: 1. The CDR3 contains 13 residues. Remarks on this clone: A much larger clone differs by one base, so this may be a read error.

This chain connects TRBV7-7 to TRBJ1-6, with 9 positions matching TRBD1. The clonotype originates from a human patient who received a liver transplant. The T cells may partly be graft donor cells. Sequenced material: CD4+ T cells from blood, taken at the 22-month timepoint. This CDR3 is CASSRTGDSPLHF. The DNA of the CDR3 is TGTGCCAGCAGCAGGACAGGGGATTCACCCCTCCACTTT. Based on the CDR3 plus reference TRBV7-7 and TRBJ1-6, the full variable domain is GAGVSQSPRYKVTKRGQDVTLRCDPISSHATLYWYQQALGQGPEFLTYFNYEAQPDKSGLPSDRFSAERPEGSISTLTIQRTEQRDSAMYRCASSRTGDSPLHFGNGTRLTVT.